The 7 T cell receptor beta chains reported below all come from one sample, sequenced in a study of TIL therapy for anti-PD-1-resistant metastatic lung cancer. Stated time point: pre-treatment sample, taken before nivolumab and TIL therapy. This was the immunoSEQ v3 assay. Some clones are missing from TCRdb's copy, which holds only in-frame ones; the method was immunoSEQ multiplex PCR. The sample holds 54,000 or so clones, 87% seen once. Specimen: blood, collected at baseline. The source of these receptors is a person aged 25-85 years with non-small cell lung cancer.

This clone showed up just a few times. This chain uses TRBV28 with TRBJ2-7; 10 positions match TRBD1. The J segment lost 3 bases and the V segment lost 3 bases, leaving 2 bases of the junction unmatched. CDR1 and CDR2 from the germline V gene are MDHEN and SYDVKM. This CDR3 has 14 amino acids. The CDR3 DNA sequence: TGTGCCAGCAGTTTTGGACAGGGGGGCTACGAGCAGTACTTC. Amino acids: CASSFGQGGYEQYF.

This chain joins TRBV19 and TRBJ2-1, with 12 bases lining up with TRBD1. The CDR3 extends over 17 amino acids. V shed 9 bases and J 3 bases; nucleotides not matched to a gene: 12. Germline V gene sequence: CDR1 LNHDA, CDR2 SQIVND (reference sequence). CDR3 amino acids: CASQGGTGGEGYNEQFF. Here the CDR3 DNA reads TGTGCCAGCCAGGGGGGGACAGGGGGCGAGGGCTACAATGAGCAGTTCTTC.

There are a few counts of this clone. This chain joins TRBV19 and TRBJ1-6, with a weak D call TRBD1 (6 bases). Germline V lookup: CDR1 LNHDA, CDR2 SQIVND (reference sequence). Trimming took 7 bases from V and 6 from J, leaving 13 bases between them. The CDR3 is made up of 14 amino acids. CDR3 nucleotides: TGTGCCAGTAATTCCGGGACAAGTAATTCACCCCTCCACTTT. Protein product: CASNSGTSNSPLHF. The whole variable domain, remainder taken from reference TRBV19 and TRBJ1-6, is DGGITQSPKYLFRKEGQNVTLSCEQNLNHDAMYWYRQDPGQGLRLIYYSQIVNDFQKGDIAEGYSVSREKKESFPLTVTSAQKNPTAFYLCASNSGTSNSPLHFGNGTRLTVT.

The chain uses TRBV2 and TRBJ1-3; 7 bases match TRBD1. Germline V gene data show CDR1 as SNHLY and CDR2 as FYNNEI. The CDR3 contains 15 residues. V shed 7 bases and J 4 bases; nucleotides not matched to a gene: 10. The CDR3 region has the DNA TGTGCCAGCATGACAGGGTTGGGACCCGGAAACACCATATATTTT. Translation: CASMTGLGPGNTIYF.

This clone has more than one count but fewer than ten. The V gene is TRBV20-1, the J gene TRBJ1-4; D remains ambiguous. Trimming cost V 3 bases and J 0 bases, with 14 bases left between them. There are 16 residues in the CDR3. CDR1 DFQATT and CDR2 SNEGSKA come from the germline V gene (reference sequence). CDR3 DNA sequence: TGCAGTGCTAGTGCGGGCGGGGAACCAACTAATGAAAAACTGTTTTTT. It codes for CSASAGGEPTNEKLFF.

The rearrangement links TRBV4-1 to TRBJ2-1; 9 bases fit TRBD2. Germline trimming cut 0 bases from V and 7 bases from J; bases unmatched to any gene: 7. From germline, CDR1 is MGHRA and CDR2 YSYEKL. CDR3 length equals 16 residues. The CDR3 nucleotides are TGCGCCAGCAGCCAAGAGGCTAGCGGGAACGTTAATGAGCAGTTCTTC. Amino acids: CASSQEASGNVNEQFF.

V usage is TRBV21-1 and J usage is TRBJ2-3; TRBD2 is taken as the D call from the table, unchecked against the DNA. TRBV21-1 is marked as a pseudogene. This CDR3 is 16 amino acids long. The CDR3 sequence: CASTLTTSGGTDTQYF. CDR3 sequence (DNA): TGTGCCAGCACCCTAACGACTAGCGGGGGCACAGATACGCAGTATTTT.